This T cell receptor (beta chain) was retrieved from a study of early T cells in non-severe SARS-CoV-2 infection. Study summary: Chains stayed unpaired after sequencing of bulk RNA from unsorted whole blood.

This clonotype was recorded at least ten times. Its target is unknown. Points from the study as a whole: The matching step, a VDJdb search, favored anti-spike CD8 responses and missed private and CD4 specificities.

Trimming pared 2 bases from V and 0 bases from J, leaving 4 bases between. The CDR3 sequence is 13 residues long. The germline CDR1 and CDR2 sequences are SGHDN and FVKESK. Unique molecular identifiers were added to individual cDNA molecules. One entry per CDR3 protein results from TCRdb running MiXCR on the 5' RACE reads. Of under 70,000 distinct CDR3 sequences in the sample, just under 5% were seen once. The sequenced material came from whole blood. The clonotype comes from an adult who was a healthcare worker with PCR-confirmed SARS-CoV-2 infection or an uninfected control (not recorded which). The gene calls are TRBV14 and TRBJ1-2; D unresolved. The DNA of the CDR3 is TGTGCCAGCAGCCAACTAGCTAACTATGGCTACACCTTC. Translation: CASSQLANYGYTF.